The clone carrying this T cell receptor (beta chain) was counted between two and nine times. The antigen is undetermined. This sample stems from a study of identical twins. Deletions cut 6 bases from V and 2 bases from J, with 11 bases between. The CDR3 is 13 amino acids. Notes on the study in general: Out-of-frame alpha sequences common to twins exhibited a surplus of low generation probability. Recombination models fit unrelated individuals' TCR alpha sharing but underestimated twins'.

TCRdb itself ran the 5' RACE reads through MiXCR, one entry per CDR3 protein. Among 600,000 to 850,000 distinct CDR3 sequences listed, around a sixth were seen once. This sample also appeared in a second study, on T cells expressing NK-cell markers. That work states: A few of the donors also had these clonotypes leading their CD3+CD56-NKG2C+ fraction. There remained a lack of clarity about HCMV specificity of expanded NKG2C+ T cell clones.

The TCR comes from a woman aged 18 to 35 in good health. The chain couples TRBV12-3 or TRBV12-4 to TRBJ2-7, with D tentatively TRBD1 (5 bases). The sample comprised PBMCs. CDR3 loop: CASRGRVAYEQYF. As DNA, the CDR3 is TGTGCCAGCAGAGGCAGGGTTGCCTACGAGCAGTACTTC.